Shown below are 9 T cell receptor beta chains from a single sample sequenced in a study of shared clonotypes between healthy human individuals. This table comes from immunoSEQ multiplex PCR, and its TCRdb copy is limited to in-frame clones, with some not included. Of about 1.1 million clones listed, about 72% are singletons. The sequencing input was memory CD4+ T cells from PBMCs. Subset here: CD45RA-negative fraction. The receptor source for this set is a man younger than 35 in good health. Some clones in this sample may be carry-over from other donors' samples.

CDR3 DNA sequence: TGTGCCAGCAGTTGGCAAAAAGATGCCTACGAGCAGTACTTC. Translation: CASSWQKDAYEQYF. V is TRBV6-6 and J is TRBJ2-7; D gene ambiguous. The CDR3 totals 14 residues. CDR1 and CDR2 from the germline V gene are MNHNY and SVGAGI (reference sequence). Trimming cost V 4 bases and J 2 bases, with 12 bases left between them.

This clone was seen many times. This sequence joins TRBV19 and TRBJ1-5; 8 bases are shared with TRBD1. The germline V gene has CDR1 LNHDA and CDR2 SQIVND (reference sequence). The CDR3 extends over 17 amino acids. The V and J ends lost 5 bases and 0 bases, in that order; junction bases with no gene match: 9. Here the CDR3 reads CASSVRDRRNSNQPQHF. The CDR3 DNA follows: TGTGCCAGTAGTGTCCGGGACAGGCGTAATAGCAATCAGCCCCAGCATTTT. The complete variable domain, with remaining parts taken from reference TRBV19 and TRBJ1-5, reads DGGITQSPKYLFRKEGQNVTLSCEQNLNHDAMYWYRQDPGQGLRLIYYSQIVNDFQKGDIAEGYSVSREKKESFPLTVTSAQKNPTAFYLCASSVRDRRNSNQPQHFGDGTRLSIL.

This chain links TRBV5-4 with TRBJ2-2; D assignment may be TRBD1 or TRBD2 (6 bases each). Trimming removed 5 bases at V and 6 bases at J, with 14 bases between. The CDR3 has 14 residues. Germline CDR1 reads SGHNT; CDR2 reads YYREEE (reference sequence). CDR3 residues: CASRARGDPGELFF. The CDR3 nucleotides are TGTGCCAGCAGGGCGAGGGGGGACCCCGGGGAGCTGTTTTTT.

To note about this clone: The same CDR3 also results from other DNA sequences found in this sample. The chain is built from TRBV2 and TRBJ1-2; D is undetermined. The V end was cut by 4 bases, the J end by 4 bases, with 7 bases between. The V gene's germline CDR1 is SNHLY and CDR2 FYNNEI. The CDR3 contains 12 residues. The CDR3 reads CASSVYGYGYTF. CDR3 bases: TGTGCCAGCAGTGTGTACGGCTATGGCTACACCTTC.

V is TRBV9 and J is TRBJ2-1; possibly TRBD1 for D (6 bases). V dropped 0 bases and J dropped 7 bases, with 14 bases sitting between them. Germline V gene lookup returns CDR1 SGDLS and CDR2 YYNGEE. This CDR3 region has 15 residues. The CDR3 region has the DNA TGTGCCAGCAGCGTAGCCCCAGTTACAGGGAATGAGCAGTTCTTC. Its protein is CASSVAPVTGNEQFF.

This chain joins TRBV28 and TRBJ2-7, with a possible D match to TRBD2 (6 bases). V lost 3 bases and J lost 6, with 18 bases in between. CDR1 MDHEN and CDR2 SYDVKM come from the germline V gene. The CDR3 is 15 residues long. CDR3 in amino acids: CASSFLRGSTREQYF. The DNA of the CDR3 is TGTGCCAGCAGTTTCTTACGGGGGTCGACCCGCGAGCAGTACTTC.

The chain employs TRBV29-1 and TRBJ1-2; D perhaps matches TRBD1 (5 bases). The germline V and J ends were trimmed by 0 bases and 8 bases, with 10 bases remaining between them. The CDR3 covers 12 residues. Germline CDR1 SQVTM, CDR2 ANQGSEA. CDR3 in amino acids: CSVEDAGRGYTF. In nucleotides, the CDR3 is TGCAGCGTTGAAGATGCGGGGCGGGGCTACACCTTC.

V is TRBV27 and J is TRBJ2-7; D uncertain. CDR1 is MNHEY, CDR2 SMNVEV, per germline (reference sequence). Trimming removed 3 bases at V and 0 bases at J, with 9 bases between. CDR3 length: 14 amino acids. CDR3 sequence: CASSFSASSYEQYF. The CDR3 nucleotides are TGTGCCAGCAGTTTCTCGGCATCCTCCTACGAGCAGTACTTC.

This chain links TRBV7-2 with TRBJ2-5; 7 bases are a match to TRBD1. J lost 0 bases, V lost 2 bases, and 6 bases had no gene match. The germline gives CDR1 SGHTA, CDR2 FQGNSA. CDR3 length: 16 amino acids. DNA for the CDR3: TGTGCCAGCAGCTTACGGCCGGGACAGAACCAAGAGACCCAGTACTTC. Translation gives CASSLRPGQNQETQYF.